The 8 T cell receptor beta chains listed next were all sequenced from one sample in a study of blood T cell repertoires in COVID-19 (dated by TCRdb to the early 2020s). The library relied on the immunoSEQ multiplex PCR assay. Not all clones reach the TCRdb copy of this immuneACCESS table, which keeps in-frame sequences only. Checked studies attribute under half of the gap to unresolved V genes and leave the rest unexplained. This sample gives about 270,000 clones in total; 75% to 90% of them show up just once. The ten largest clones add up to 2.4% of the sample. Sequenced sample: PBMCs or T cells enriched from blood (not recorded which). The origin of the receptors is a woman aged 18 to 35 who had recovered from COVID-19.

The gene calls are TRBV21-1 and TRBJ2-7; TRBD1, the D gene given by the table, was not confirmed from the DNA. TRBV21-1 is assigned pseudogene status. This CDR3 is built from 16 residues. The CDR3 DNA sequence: TGTGCCAGCAGTCCCGGGACAGGGGGCAAGTTGTACGAGCAGTACTTC. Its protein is CASSPGTGGKLYEQYF.

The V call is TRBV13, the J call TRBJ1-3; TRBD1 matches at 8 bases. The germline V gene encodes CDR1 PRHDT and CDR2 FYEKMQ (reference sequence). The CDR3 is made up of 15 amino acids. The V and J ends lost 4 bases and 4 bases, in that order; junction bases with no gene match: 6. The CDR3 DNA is TGTGCCAGCAGCTCCTGGACAGGGTCAGGAAACACCATATATTTT. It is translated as CASSSWTGSGNTIYF.

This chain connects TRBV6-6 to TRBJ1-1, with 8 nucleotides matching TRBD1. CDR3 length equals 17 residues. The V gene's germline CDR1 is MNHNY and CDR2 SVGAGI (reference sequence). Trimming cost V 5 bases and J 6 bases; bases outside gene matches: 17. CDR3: CASSRTLNRGTLPEAFF. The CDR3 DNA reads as TGTGCCAGCAGTCGGACCCTAAACAGGGGGACATTACCTGAAGCTTTCTTT.

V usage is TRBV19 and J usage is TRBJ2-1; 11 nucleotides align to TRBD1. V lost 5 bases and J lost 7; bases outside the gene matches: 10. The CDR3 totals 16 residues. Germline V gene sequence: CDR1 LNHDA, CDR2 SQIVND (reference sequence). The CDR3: CASSADRDRGGNEQFF. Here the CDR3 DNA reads TGTGCCAGTAGTGCGGACCGGGACAGGGGGGGAAATGAGCAGTTCTTC.

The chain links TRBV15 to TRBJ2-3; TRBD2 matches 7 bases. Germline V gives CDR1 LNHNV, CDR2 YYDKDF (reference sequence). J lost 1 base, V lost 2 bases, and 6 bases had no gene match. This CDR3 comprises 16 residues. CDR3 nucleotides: TGTGCCACCAGCAGATCGGGGGGTTTAGGCACAGATACGCAGTATTTT. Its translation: CATSRSGGLGTDTQYF.

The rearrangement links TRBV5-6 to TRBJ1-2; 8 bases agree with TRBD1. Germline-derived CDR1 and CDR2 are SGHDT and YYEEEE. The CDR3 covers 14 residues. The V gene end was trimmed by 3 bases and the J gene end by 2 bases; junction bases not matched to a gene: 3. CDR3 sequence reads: CASSSGQGNYGYTF. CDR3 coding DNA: TGTGCCAGCAGCTCCGGACAGGGCAACTATGGCTACACCTTC.

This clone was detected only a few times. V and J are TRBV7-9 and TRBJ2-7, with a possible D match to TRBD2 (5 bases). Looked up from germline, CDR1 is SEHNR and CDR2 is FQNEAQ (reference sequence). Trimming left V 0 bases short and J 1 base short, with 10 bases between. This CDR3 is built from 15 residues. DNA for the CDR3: TGTGCCAGCAGCTTAGCCGGGGAAAGGTCCTACGAGCAGTACTTC. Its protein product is CASSLAGERSYEQYF.

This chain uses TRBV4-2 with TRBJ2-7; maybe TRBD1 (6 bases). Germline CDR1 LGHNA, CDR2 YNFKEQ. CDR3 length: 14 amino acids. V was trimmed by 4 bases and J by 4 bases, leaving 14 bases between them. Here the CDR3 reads CASSLGAGDYEQYF. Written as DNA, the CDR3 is TGTGCCAGCAGCCTGGGGGCAGGGGATTACGAGCAGTACTTC.